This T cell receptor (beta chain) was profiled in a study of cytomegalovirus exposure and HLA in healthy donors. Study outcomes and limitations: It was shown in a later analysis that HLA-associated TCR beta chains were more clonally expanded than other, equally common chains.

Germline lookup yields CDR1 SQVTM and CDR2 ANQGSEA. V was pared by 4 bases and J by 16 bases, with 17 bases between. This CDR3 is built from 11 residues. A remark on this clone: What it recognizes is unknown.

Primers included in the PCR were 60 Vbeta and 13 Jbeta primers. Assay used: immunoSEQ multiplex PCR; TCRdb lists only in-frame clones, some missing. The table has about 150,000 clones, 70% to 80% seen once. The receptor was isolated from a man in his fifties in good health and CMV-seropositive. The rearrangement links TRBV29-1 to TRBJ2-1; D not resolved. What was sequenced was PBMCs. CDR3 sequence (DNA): TGCAGCGTTGTATTAGCTAGTCGGTCCTTCTTC. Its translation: CSVVLASRSFF.